Below, 25 T cell receptor beta chains from the same sample are listed, as sequenced in a study of OX40 agonist ivuxolimab in advanced cancers. Clones were read by immunoSEQ multiplex PCR, and TCRdb kept only the in-frame ones, dropping some. The sample carries tens of thousands of clones, 80% to 90% recorded once. This material consisted of CD4+ or CD8+ T cells sorted from blood, taken in a trial of the OX40 agonist ivuxolimab. Every receptor here comes from an adult with an advanced solid tumor such as melanoma, head and neck, liver or kidney cancer.

The rearrangement uses TRBV6-5 and TRBJ1-3; D ambiguous. CDR3 length: 15 amino acids. Germline loops: CDR1 MNHEY, CDR2 SVGAGI. Trimming removed 8 bases from V and 3 bases from J, with 17 bases in between. The CDR3: CASSTMDLGGNTIYF. The DNA of the CDR3 is TGTGCCAGCTCCACCATGGACCTTGGTGGAAACACCATATATTTT.

This clone was counted a single time. This chain connects TRBV5-1 to TRBJ1-5; D is undetermined. V lost 3 bases to trimming and J lost 1 base, with 8 bases between them. Germline assignment: CDR1 SGHRS and CDR2 YFSETQ. The CDR3 has 14 amino acids. CDR3 in DNA: TGCGCCAGCAGCTCGGACGGAAGCAATCAGCCCCAGCATTTT. Translated, it gives CASSSDGSNQPQHF.

This chain joins TRBV19 and TRBJ2-1; no reliable D call. Germline-derived CDR1 and CDR2 are LNHDA and SQIVND (reference sequence). V lost 3 bases to trimming and J lost 0 bases, with 9 bases between them. The CDR3 is 15 amino acids. Here the CDR3 DNA reads TGTGCCAGTAGTATTCGTCCTGACTCCTACAATGAGCAGTTCTTC. Translation: CASSIRPDSYNEQFF. Drawing the rest from reference TRBV19 and TRBJ2-1, the complete variable domain is DGGITQSPKYLFRKEGQNVTLSCEQNLNHDAMYWYRQDPGQGLRLIYYSQIVNDFQKGDIAEGYSVSREKKESFPLTVTSAQKNPTAFYLCASSIRPDSYNEQFFGPGTRLTVL.

This rearrangement joins TRBV18 to TRBJ1-3, with D perhaps TRBD1 (6 bases). Germline V lookup: CDR1 KGHSH, CDR2 LQKENI. The V end was cut by 3 bases, the J end by 0 bases, with 9 bases between. CDR3 length: 15 amino acids. The CDR3 reads CASSPGQSSGNTIYF. The CDR3 nucleotides read TGTGCCAGCTCACCTGGACAGTCCTCTGGAAACACCATATATTTT.

The V gene is TRBV14, the J gene TRBJ2-5; D perhaps matches TRBD1 (5 bases). The CDR3 runs 14 residues. The germline V and J ends were trimmed by 0 bases and 10 bases, with 15 bases remaining between them. Germline assignment: CDR1 SGHDN and CDR2 FVKESK. The CDR3 reads CASSQDWSDQGQYF. DNA of the CDR3: TGTGCCAGCAGCCAAGATTGGTCGGACCAGGGCCAGTACTTC.

This clone was seen more than once but under ten times. The CDR3 reads CACGQGVSLNSPLHF. The CDR3 DNA follows: TGTGCCTGCGGACAGGGAGTATCGTTAAATTCACCCCTCCACTTT. The chain has TRBV30 and TRBJ1-6; 8 positions match TRBD1. The CDR3 runs to 15 residues. Per germline, CDR1 GTSNPN and CDR2 SVGIG (reference sequence). V lost 6 bases, J lost 7 bases, and 11 bases stayed unmatched.

The V call is TRBV28, the J call TRBJ2-6; no clear D gene. Germline CDR1 and CDR2: MDHEN and SYDVKM. Deletions cut 3 bases from V and 0 bases from J, with 6 bases between. The CDR3 covers 15 residues. The CDR3 coding sequence is TGTGCCAGCAGTTTCCTTGCCTCTGGGGCCAACGTCCTGACTTTC. Its protein product is CASSFLASGANVLTF.

The V gene is TRBV10-1, the J gene TRBJ2-7; weak D call: TRBD2 (6 bases). Trimming left V 3 bases short and J 6 bases short, with 12 bases between. Germline CDR1 and CDR2: WNHNN and SYGVQD (reference sequence). CDR3 length equals 13 residues. CDR3 sequence: CASSDSRGTEQYF. The CDR3 nucleotides are TGCGCCAGCAGTGACTCCCGGGGGACCGAGCAGTACTTC.

The rearrangement uses TRBV11-2 and TRBJ2-1, with D possibly TRBD2 on 6 matching bases. Germline-derived CDR1 and CDR2 are SGHAT and FQNNGV. The V end lost 5 bases, the J end lost 7 bases, and 15 bases lay between the germline ends. This CDR3 spans 14 amino acids. CDR3: CASSTAGRINEQFF. In DNA, the CDR3 is TGTGCCAGCAGCACCGCCGGGAGAATAAATGAGCAGTTCTTC.

The rearrangement joins TRBV6-5 to TRBJ2-5; 14 bases agree with TRBD2. The trim removed 9 bases at V and 5 bases at J, leaving 2 bases unmatched. The germline V gene encodes CDR1 MNHEY and CDR2 SVGAGI. The CDR3 extends over 13 amino acids. The CDR3 coding sequence is TGTGCCAGTCGGACTAGCGGGGGGGAGACCCAGTACTTC. This gives the protein CASRTSGGETQYF.

The chain uses TRBV7-2 and TRBJ1-6, with D maybe TRBD1 (5 bases). V gave up 4 bases and J gave up 5 bases, with 12 bases separating them. This CDR3 has 15 amino acids. Germline lookup yields CDR1 SGHTA and CDR2 FQGNSA. Written as DNA, the CDR3 is TGTGCCAGCAGCTGGTACGGGGCAAATAATTCACCCCTCCACTTT. Translated, it gives CASSWYGANNSPLHF.

This sequence joins TRBV6-1 and TRBJ2-7; 8 bases are shared with TRBD1. V shed 6 bases, J shed 0 bases, and the junction held 4 bases outside the gene matches. Germline CDR1 MNHNS, CDR2 SASEGT. The CDR3 length is 14 residues. CDR3 DNA sequence: TGTGCCAGCAGCACGGACAGGGTCTCCTACGAGCAGTACTTC. Protein product: CASSTDRVSYEQYF.

This clone was detected once. V and J are TRBV29-1 and TRBJ1-6, with a possible D match to TRBD1 (6 bases). The V end was cut by 5 bases, the J end by 10 bases, with 15 bases between. The germline CDR1 and CDR2 sequences are SQVTM and ANQGSEA. CDR3 size: 13 residues. The CDR3 loop reads CSVKTGGESPLHF. The CDR3 DNA follows: TGCAGCGTTAAGACAGGTGGGGAGTCACCCCTCCACTTT.

CDR3: CASSDLNRGRIGSNQPQHF. The CDR3 DNA follows: TGTGCCAGCAGTGACTTAAACAGGGGGCGCATTGGTAGCAATCAGCCCCAGCATTTT. The V and J genes are TRBV6-1 and TRBJ1-5, with 9 nucleotides matching TRBD1. Germline CDR1 is MNHNS and CDR2 is SASEGT. The ends lost 3 bases at V and 0 bases at J; junction bases unmatched: 12. This CDR3 comprises 19 residues.

This chain links TRBV6-6 with TRBJ1-6; TRBD1 aligns across 8 bases. The CDR3 is made up of 14 amino acids. J lost 9 bases, V lost 6 bases, and 7 bases had no gene match. Germline CDR1 reads MNHNY; CDR2 reads SVGAGI (reference sequence). The CDR3 region has the DNA TGTGCCAGCAGCCGGGACAGGATTTTTTCACCCCTCCACTTT. Encoded protein: CASSRDRIFSPLHF.

J is TRBJ1-3 and V is TRBV9, with D uncertain. This CDR3 has 14 amino acids. V was trimmed by 5 bases and J by 4 bases, leaving 13 bases between them. Per the germline V gene, CDR1 is SGDLS and CDR2 is YYNGEE. In DNA form, the CDR3 reads TGTGCCAGCAGTTTAGACCGCGACGGAAACACCATATATTTT. Protein: CASSLDRDGNTIYF.

The CDR3 region has the DNA TGCAGTGCTAGGATGACCGAAAAACTGTTTTTT. It is translated as CSARMTEKLFF. This chain links TRBV20-1 with TRBJ1-4; D is undetermined. The CDR3 is 11 amino acids. Germline CDR1 reads DFQATT; CDR2 reads SNEGSKA (reference sequence). V was pared by 3 bases and J by 8 bases, with 7 bases between.

The V and J genes are TRBV10-3 and TRBJ2-6; D uncertain. CDR3 size: 14 residues. Per the germline V gene, CDR1 is ENHRY and CDR2 is SYGVKD. The V end was cut by 3 bases, the J end by 2 bases, with 5 bases between. CDR3 DNA: TGTGCCATCAGTGATGGTGCTGGGGCCAACGTCCTGACTTTC. Translated, it gives CAISDGAGANVLTF.

The rearrangement uses TRBV5-6 and TRBJ2-6; D unresolved. The CDR3 totals 16 residues. V gave up 2 bases and J gave up 4 bases, with 13 bases separating them. Germline CDR1 reads SGHDT; CDR2 reads YYEEEE. The CDR3 DNA reads TGTGCCAGCAGCTTTTTCTCCGGGTCCGGGGCCAACGTCCTGACTTTC. It codes for CASSFFSGSGANVLTF. The whole variable domain, remainder taken from reference TRBV5-6 and TRBJ2-6, is DAGVTQSPTHLIKTRGQQVTLRCSPKSGHDTVSWYQQALGQGPQFIFQYYEEEERQRGNFPDRFSGHQFPNYSSELNVNALLLGDSALYLCASSFFSGSGANVLTFGAGSRLTVL.

V usage is TRBV9 and J usage is TRBJ2-3; 10 bases are a match to TRBD2. Germline CDR1 is SGDLS and CDR2 is YYNGEE. This CDR3 spans 20 amino acids. V gave up 5 bases and J gave up 2 bases; unmatched junction bases: 20. DNA of the CDR3: TGTGCCAGCAGTCCCCCGCTTGGGCTAGCGGGAGAAAGGGACACAGATACGCAGTATTTT. It encodes CASSPPLGLAGERDTDTQYF.

This chain connects TRBV7-2 to TRBJ2-3, with 13 bases that match TRBD2. This CDR3 has 18 residues. V was clipped by 2 bases and J by 0 bases; unmatched bases: 5. The V gene's germline CDR1 is SGHTA and CDR2 FQGNSA. The CDR3 DNA follows: TGTGCCAGCAGCTTAACTAGCGGGGGGGCCGCTAGCACAGATACGCAGTATTTT. This sequence encodes CASSLTSGGAASTDTQYF.

The gene calls are TRBV19 and TRBJ2-2; 7 nucleotides line up with TRBD1. Per the germline V gene, CDR1 is LNHDA and CDR2 is SQIVND (reference sequence). The CDR3 loop spans 14 amino acids. V was clipped by 4 bases and J by 2 bases; unmatched bases: 1. The CDR3 here is CASSRQGNTGELFF. In nucleotides, the CDR3 is TGTGCCAGTAGTAGACAGGGAAACACCGGGGAGCTGTTTTTT. Full variable domain (remainder filled in from reference TRBV19 and TRBJ2-2): DGGITQSPKYLFRKEGQNVTLSCEQNLNHDAMYWYRQDPGQGLRLIYYSQIVNDFQKGDIAEGYSVSREKKESFPLTVTSAQKNPTAFYLCASSRQGNTGELFFGEGSRLTVL.

Notes on this clone: Other nucleotide sequences from this sample produce the same CDR3. The chain is built from TRBV6-5 and TRBJ2-2, with D unclear. V was clipped by 6 bases and J by 9 bases, with 5 bases between them. The CDR3 loop spans 10 amino acids. CDR1 and CDR2 (germline): MNHEY, SVGAGI. CDR3: CASRGRELFF. The DNA for the CDR3 is TGTGCCAGCAGAGGAAGGGAGCTGTTTTTT.

The genes are TRBV2 and TRBJ2-6; D remains unclear. Trimming took off 2 bases at V and 4 bases at J, with 9 bases between the two ends. The CDR3 runs 15 residues. Germline CDR1 SNHLY, CDR2 FYNNEI. The CDR3 bases are TGTGCCAGCAGTGAACCGCCAAGGGGGGCCAACGTCCTGACTTTC. This translates into CASSEPPRGANVLTF.

This chain joins TRBV29-1 and TRBJ2-3, with 8 bases matching TRBD2. The CDR3 sequence is 15 residues long. V lost 4 bases, J lost 1 base, and 7 bases stayed unmatched. The germline CDR1 and CDR2 sequences are SQVTM and ANQGSEA. CDR3 coding DNA: TGCAGCGTTGCAAGCGGGAGTATGGGCACAGATACGCAGTATTTT. Residues: CSVASGSMGTDTQYF.